This T cell receptor beta chain originates from a study of OX40 agonist ivuxolimab in advanced cancers. About the research overall: Patients got intravenous ivuxolimab at 0.01 to 10 mg/kg every 2 weeks. Therapy given before enrollment (anti-PD-1, anti-PD-L1 or anti-CTLA-4) was allowed, and 40% had some.

The germline CDR1 and CDR2 sequences are WNHNN and SYGVQD (reference sequence). The CDR3 runs 14 residues. V gave up 2 bases and J gave up 8 bases, with 16 bases separating them. Generated by immunoSEQ multiplex PCR, the TCRdb table keeps only in-frame clones and is missing some. The table includes some 85,000 clones, around 90% detected once. The sequences come from CD4+ or CD8+ T cells sorted from blood, collected in a trial of the OX40 agonist ivuxolimab. The chain recombines TRBV10-1 with TRBJ2-7; D is uncertain. The source of this sequence is an adult with an advanced solid tumor such as melanoma, head and neck, liver or kidney cancer. This CDR3 is CASSEDVTLRKQYF. The CDR3 bases are TGCGCCAGCAGTGAGGACGTTACCCTACGAAAGCAGTACTTC.